The 5 T cell receptor beta chains listed next were all sequenced from one sample in a study of Graves' ophthalmopathy and Graves' hyperthyroidism. Amplified TCR beta CDR3 regions were obtained using RNA transcripts as template. In the first round, RT-PCR was carried out with HTBI primers, and a multiplex PCR formed the second round. TCRdb ran MiXCR on the multiplex PCR reads and lists one entry per CDR3 protein. The table includes 500,000 to 700,000 distinct CDR3 sequences, less than 45% detected once. What was sequenced was peripheral blood or thyroid tissue (not recorded which). The source of these receptors is an adult man with Graves' hyperthyroidism.

This clonotype came up many times. J is TRBJ1-1 and V is TRBV2; D gene uncertain. The germline V and J ends were trimmed by 2 bases and 7 bases, with 8 bases remaining between them. The germline gives CDR1 SNHLY, CDR2 FYNNEI. This CDR3 is 12 amino acids long. CDR3 loop: CASSELFGEAFF. Here the CDR3 DNA reads TGTGCCAGCAGTGAATTGTTTGGTGAAGCTTTCTTT.

This clonotype was detected ten times or more. The chain combines TRBV10-2 with TRBJ2-2, with D perhaps TRBD1 (6 bases). V lost 2 bases, J lost 2 bases, and 9 bases lay in between. The CDR3 loop spans 15 amino acids. Per the germline V gene, CDR1 is WSHSY and CDR2 is SAAADI. The CDR3, as DNA: TGCGCCAGCAGTGAGGACAGGACTAACACCGGGGAGCTGTTTTTT. Encoded protein: CASSEDRTNTGELFF.

The chain combines TRBV29-1 with TRBJ2-7; 9 positions match TRBD1. The CDR3 is 12 residues long. V was pared by 6 bases and J by 3 bases, with 3 bases of the junction left unmatched. Germline V CDR1 and CDR2: SQVTM, ANQGSEA. The CDR3 DNA is TGCAGCGTGAGACAGGGGGGCTACGAGCAGTACTTC. Residues: CSVRQGGYEQYF.

V usage is TRBV5-1 and J usage is TRBJ1-2; TRBD1 matches at 7 bases. This CDR3 spans 13 amino acids. The V and J ends lost 0 bases and 7 bases, in that order; junction bases with no gene match: 3. Germline V gene sequence: CDR1 SGHRS, CDR2 YFSETQ. The CDR3 bases are TGCGCCAGCAGCTTGGAAGGGGGCTTTGGCTACACCTTC. Protein: CASSLEGGFGYTF.

The chain combines TRBV12-3 or TRBV12-4 with TRBJ1-3; 7 bases align to TRBD1. V gave up 6 bases and J gave up 7 bases; unmatched junction bases: 6. The CDR3 contains 13 residues. The DNA for the CDR3 is TGTGCCAGCAGGGCCCAGGGGGATAACACCATATATTTT. It codes for CASRAQGDNTIYF.